The next 23 T cell receptor beta chains were all read from a single sample in a study of control samples from healthy donors and cancer patients. Sequencing used immunoSEQ multiplex PCR; TCRdb keeps in-frame clones, though not all of them. The data hold tens of thousands of clones, with about 88% observed a single time. Specimen: blood. The origin of the receptors is a woman aged 50 to 60 in good health.

This chain uses TRBV7-2 with TRBJ1-1; 7 bases line up with TRBD1. Germline values: CDR1 SGHTA, CDR2 FQGNSA. The junction had 11 bases not matched to a gene; V was cut back by 7 bases and J by 3 bases. The CDR3 has 15 residues. CDR3 loop: CASINNRGGYTEAFF. As DNA, the CDR3 is TGTGCCAGCATCAACAACAGGGGCGGGTACACTGAAGCTTTCTTT.

This clone was found once. The rearrangement uses TRBV4-3 and TRBJ1-3, with D possibly matching TRBD1 (5 bases). The CDR3 covers 16 residues. CDR1 is LGHNA and CDR2 is YSLEER in the germline V gene. The V end lost 1 base, the J end lost 4 bases, and 14 bases lay between the germline ends. This chain's CDR3 is CASSQGGGGEGNTIYF. For the CDR3, the DNA is TGCGCCAGCAGCCAAGGAGGTGGGGGGGAAGGAAACACCATATATTTT.

This chain connects TRBV18 to TRBJ2-5; D is unresolved. The length of the CDR3 is 13 residues. V lost 3 bases and J 5 bases, leaving 10 bases between the germline ends. Germline V gives CDR1 KGHSH, CDR2 LQKENI. The chain's CDR3 is CASSPQFKETQYF. CDR3 sequence (DNA): TGTGCCAGCTCACCTCAATTTAAGGAGACCCAGTACTTC.

The chain employs TRBV2 and TRBJ2-2; 7 bases match TRBD1. V shed 7 bases, J shed 0 bases, and the junction held 2 bases outside the gene matches. CDR1 is SNHLY and CDR2 is FYNNEI in the germline V gene. The CDR3 loop spans 14 amino acids. The CDR3 DNA reads TGTGCCAGCATGGGGACAGCGAACACCGGGGAGCTGTTTTTT. Protein: CASMGTANTGELFF.

The rearrangement uses TRBV4-1 and TRBJ1-3, with D unresolved. The CDR3 spans 16 residues. The V end lost 0 bases, the J end lost 0 bases, and 9 bases lay between the germline ends. The germline gives CDR1 MGHRA, CDR2 YSYEKL. CDR3 sequence (DNA): TGCGCCAGCAGCCAAGAAGGTCAGAGCTCTGGAAACACCATATATTTT. It codes for CASSQEGQSSGNTIYF.

The chain carries TRBV5-5 and TRBJ2-2; the D gene could be TRBD1 or TRBD2 (5 bases each). V was trimmed by 4 bases and J by 0 bases, leaving 10 bases between them. This CDR3 contains 15 residues. Germline V gene data show CDR1 as SGHKS and CDR2 as YYEKEE (reference sequence). The chain's CDR3 is CASSDRGANTGELFF. In DNA form, the CDR3 reads TGTGCCAGCAGCGATAGGGGAGCGAACACCGGGGAGCTGTTTTTT.

CDR3: CASSILVSGANVLTF. CDR3 coding DNA: TGTGCCAGTAGTATCTTAGTATCCGGGGCCAACGTCCTGACTTTC. The J gene is TRBJ2-6, the V gene TRBV19, with D hard to call. Trimming cost V 3 bases and J 4 bases, with 10 bases left between them. CDR1 is LNHDA and CDR2 is SQIVND in the germline V gene (reference sequence). The length of the CDR3 is 15 residues.

The rearrangement joins TRBV9 to TRBJ1-2, with TRBD1 as a possible D gene (5 bases). CDR3 size: 13 residues. V lost 0 bases and J 14 bases, leaving 17 bases between the germline ends. Germline V gene sequence: CDR1 SGDLS, CDR2 YYNGEE. CDR3 sequence (DNA): TGTGCCAGCAGCGTAGGCGGAGGGGATGTGGGAACCTTC. Encoded protein: CASSVGGGDVGTF.

In DNA form, the CDR3 reads TGCGCCAGCAGCTTGGACAGCTCTGGGGCCAACGTCCTGACTTTC. It encodes CASSLDSSGANVLTF. The chain has TRBV5-1 and TRBJ2-6; the D is unclear. Germline CDR1 reads SGHRS; CDR2 reads YFSETQ. This CDR3 region has 15 residues. The V gene lost 0 bases and the J gene lost 0 bases, with 4 bases spanning the gap.

V gene TRBV7-9 combines with J gene TRBJ2-1, with D perhaps matching TRBD2 (6 bases). The V gene's germline CDR1 is SEHNR and CDR2 FQNEAQ (reference sequence). This CDR3 has 15 amino acids. The V and J ends lost 2 bases and 4 bases respectively, with 12 bases between them. The CDR3 is CASSLIPRGYNEQFF. The CDR3, as DNA: TGTGCCAGCAGCTTAATCCCCCGGGGGTACAATGAGCAGTTCTTC.

The CDR3, as DNA: TGTGCCAGCAGCTTAGTCCTAGCGGGAGAAGATGAGCAGTTCTTC. Amino acid sequence: CASSLVLAGEDEQFF. The chain combines TRBV7-9 with TRBJ2-1; 10 positions match TRBD2. The germline gives CDR1 SEHNR, CDR2 FQNEAQ (reference sequence). The CDR3 consists of 15 residues. V lost 1 base to trimming and J lost 8 bases; unmatched junction nucleotides: 5.

V is TRBV7-2 and J is TRBJ2-7, with TRBD2 matching over 10 bases. The J segment lost 3 bases and the V segment lost 2 bases, leaving 10 bases of the junction unmatched. The germline V gene encodes CDR1 SGHTA and CDR2 FQGNSA. The CDR3 is 17 amino acids. CDR3 coding DNA: TGTGCCAGCAGCTTAAGTTCAGGACTAGCGGCTCTCTACGAGCAGTACTTC. It translates to CASSLSSGLAALYEQYF.

The chain uses TRBV5-5 and TRBJ1-1, with 7 bases that match TRBD1. V lost 4 bases, J lost 3 bases, and 9 bases stayed unmatched. The germline V gene encodes CDR1 SGHKS and CDR2 YYEKEE (reference sequence). This CDR3 has 15 amino acids. As DNA, the CDR3 is TGTGCCAGCAGCCTAGAGGGTCAGGGGGACACTGAAGCTTTCTTT. It yields the protein CASSLEGQGDTEAFF.

V gene TRBV9 combines with J gene TRBJ1-6; TRBD1 aligns across 8 bases. Germline V lookup: CDR1 SGDLS, CDR2 YYNGEE. With 4 bases clipped from V and 8 bases from J, the junction kept 11 bases outside the gene matches. CDR3 length: 16 residues. Here the CDR3 reads CASSIKDRVQDSPLHF. The CDR3 DNA is TGTGCCAGCAGCATTAAGGACAGGGTCCAAGATTCACCCCTCCACTTT. The full variable domain, rest sourced from reference TRBV9 and TRBJ1-6, is DSGVTQTPKHLITATGQRVTLRCSPRSGDLSVYWYQQSLDQGLQFLIQYYNGEERAKGNILERFSAQQFPDLHSELNLSSLELGDSALYFCASSIKDRVQDSPLHFGNGTRLTVT.

This clone was seen only a few times. This chain joins TRBV5-6 and TRBJ2-5, with D perhaps TRBD1 (5 bases). The germline gives CDR1 SGHDT, CDR2 YYEEEE. V lost 0 bases, J lost 5 bases, and 5 bases lay in between. The CDR3 covers 12 residues. DNA for the CDR3: TGTGCCAGCAGCTTGGACAGGGAGACCCAGTACTTC. Translated, it gives CASSLDRETQYF.

The chain has TRBV4-2 and TRBJ2-1; 8 nucleotides align to TRBD2. J gave up 2 bases and V 0 bases, and 9 bases lay outside the gene matches. CDR1 is LGHNA and CDR2 is YNFKEQ in the germline V gene. This CDR3 spans 18 amino acids. The CDR3 loop reads CASSQDYYGGVPYNEQFF. In nucleotides, the CDR3 is TGTGCCAGCAGCCAAGATTATTACGGGGGGGTACCCTACAATGAGCAGTTCTTC.

The chain combines TRBV13 with TRBJ1-6; D is unresolved. There are 16 residues in the CDR3. Germline CDR1 PRHDT, CDR2 FYEKMQ (reference sequence). V was pared by 0 bases and J by 9 bases, with 15 bases between. The CDR3 DNA reads as TGTGCCAGCAGCTTAGGAAGACCGGGATCTGGTTCACCCCTCCACTTT. This gives the protein CASSLGRPGSGSPLHF.

V and J are TRBV5-4 and TRBJ2-7; 9 nucleotides align to TRBD1. CDR3 length equals 16 residues. Germline trimming cut 0 bases from V and 7 bases from J; bases unmatched to any gene: 11. Germline-derived CDR1 and CDR2 are SGHNT and YYREEE (reference sequence). The CDR3 DNA sequence: TGTGCCAGCAGCTTGGCAGGGGGACAGGGAACGGAAGAGCAGTACTTC. Amino acids: CASSLAGGQGTEEQYF.

The genes are TRBV6-4 and TRBJ2-2, with D perhaps assigned TRBD1 or TRBD2 (5 bases each). CDR3 size: 16 residues. Deletions cut 3 bases from V and 4 bases from J, with 15 bases between. Germline V gives CDR1 MRHNA, CDR2 SNTAGT. CDR3 bases: TGTGCCAGCAGTGAAATGGGGGATTCGGGCACCGGGGAGCTGTTTTTT. Translation: CASSEMGDSGTGELFF.

The CDR3 DNA reads TGCGCCAGCAGCATCCCAGGGGGCGACGAGCAGTACTTC. This encodes CASSIPGGDEQYF. The genes are TRBV5-1 and TRBJ2-7; 8 bases are shared with TRBD1. Germline V lookup: CDR1 SGHRS, CDR2 YFSETQ. There are 13 residues in the CDR3. The V segment lost 4 bases and the J segment 5 bases; nucleotides outside the gene matches: 5.

The DNA for the CDR3 is TGTGCCAGCAGCCAAACGCGTGGCACCGGGGAGCTGTTTTTT. Protein product: CASSQTRGTGELFF. This chain connects TRBV11-2 to TRBJ2-2; unclear D gene. V was shortened by 5 bases and J by 4 bases, with 11 bases between the two germline ends. The CDR3 runs to 14 residues. Looked up from germline, CDR1 is SGHAT and CDR2 is FQNNGV. Full variable domain (outside the CDR3, taken from reference TRBV11-2 and TRBJ2-2): EAGVAQSPRYKIIEKRQSVAFWCNPISGHATLYWYQQILGQGPKLLIQFQNNGVVDDSQLPKDRFSAERLKGVDSTLKIQPAKLEDSAVYLCASSQTRGTGELFFGEGSRLTVL.

The chain recombines TRBV3-1 (or the pseudogene TRBV3-2) with TRBJ1-4, with 7 bases lining up with TRBD1. V lost 5 bases and J lost 5; bases outside the gene matches: 8. Germline-derived CDR1 and CDR2 are LGHDT and YNNKEL (reference sequence). CDR3 length: 15 amino acids. The CDR3 sequence is CASSSPGGGNEKLFF. CDR3 coding DNA: TGTGCCAGCAGCTCCCCAGGGGGAGGAAATGAAAAACTGTTTTTT.

The chain joins TRBV25-1 to TRBJ2-2, with 8 bases that match TRBD2. Looked up from germline, CDR1 is MGHDK and CDR2 is SYGVNS. This CDR3 spans 16 amino acids. V lost 2 bases and J lost 9; bases outside the gene matches: 11. The CDR3 DNA reads as TGTGCCAGCAGTGAACCCGGGAGGGCCAGGGACCGGGAGCTGTTTTTT. It encodes CASSEPGRARDRELFF.